The clone carrying this T cell receptor (beta chain) was recorded once. The antigen remains undetermined. This entry is derived from a study of shared clonotypes between healthy human individuals. General study points: Rarefaction analysis demonstrated incomplete sorted-subset sequencing notwithstanding large depth.

V shed 6 bases, J shed 7 bases, and the junction held 11 bases outside the gene matches. The CDR3 sequence is 15 residues long. Germline V gene data show CDR1 as SGHTA and CDR2 as FQGNSA. Assay used: immunoSEQ multiplex PCR; TCRdb lists only in-frame clones, some missing. The sample has approximately 710,000 clones; 90% are singletons. The sample comprised memory CD8+ T cells from PBMCs. Subset defined: CD45RO+ cells pooled with CCR7-negative TemRA cells. The V and J genes are TRBV7-2 and TRBJ2-1, with TRBD2 matching 8 bases. The source of this sequence is a man between 18 and 29 years old in good health. Some clones in this sample may be carry-over from other donors' samples. The CDR3 here is CASSLLAGGKNEQFF. The CDR3 DNA follows: TGTGCCAGCAGTCTCCTGGCGGGAGGTAAGAATGAGCAGTTCTTC.